The T cell receptor (beta chain) under discussion was sequenced for a study of regulatory T cells in long-lasting Graves disease. Time point meaning: newly diagnosed GD, antithyroid drugs for less than 3 months. Isolated PBMC RNA provided the starting material for the TCR library. This clonotype was observed at least ten times. From germline, CDR1 is LGHNA and CDR2 YNFKEQ. V gave up 0 bases and J gave up 4 bases; unmatched junction bases: 14. The CDR3 contains 18 residues. Combining iRepertoire HTBI primers with Arm-PCR of CDR3 regions, the authors built TCR beta libraries. TCRdb itself ran the multiplex PCR reads through MiXCR, one entry per CDR3 protein. The table includes about 610,000 distinct CDR3 sequences, roughly 15% detected once. The sample was also reused in another study, on T cells in Graves' hyperthyroidism and ophthalmopathy.

V is TRBV4-2 and J is TRBJ1-2, with 7 positions matching TRBD1. This specimen consisted of peripheral blood mononuclear cells (PBMCs), obtained at new diagnosis, from a patient treated with antithyroid drugs. The clonotype was recovered from a man between 18 and 29 years old with Graves disease. The CDR3 spells CASSQDLGQGGSLYGYTF. In DNA form, the CDR3 reads TGTGCCAGCAGCCAAGATCTCGGGCAGGGGGGATCTCTCTATGGCTACACCTTC.